This T cell receptor beta chain is from a study of T-cell memory formation after mild COVID-19. The CDR3 length is 14 residues. It was 5'RACE with constant-segment primers that produced the TCR alpha and TCR beta cDNA libraries, which carried sample barcodes and UMIs. TCRdb reanalysed the 5' RACE reads using MiXCR and keeps one entry per CDR3 protein. This sample carries a few hundred thousand distinct CDR3 sequences, about 20% of them seen once, and the ten largest clones take roughly a fifth. General study results and limits: Most CD4+ clones that shrank were in CM and EM, while CD8+ ones turned up in EMRA.

In regard to this clonotype: Its antigen is undetermined.

The sample consisted of PBMCs or a T cell subset sorted from them (not recorded which). This sequence was found in a man younger than 35 who had mild COVID-19 (a few samples of this study predate the infection). Cell type and time point are not known. The gene calls are TRBV21-1 and TRBJ2-7. TRBV21-1 is an annotated pseudogene. CDR3 sequence: CASSNSYYPYEQYF. The CDR3 coding sequence is TGTGCCAGCAGCAACTCTTATTATCCCTACGAGCAGTACTTC.